A single sample gave rise to the 23 T cell receptor beta chains below, sequenced in a study of cytomegalovirus exposure and HLA in healthy donors. Primers for the PCR totalled 60 Vbeta and 13 Jbeta. The table came from immunoSEQ multiplex PCR; TCRdb's copy has only in-frame clones and leaves some out. The sample has 250,000 to 300,000 clones, about 90% seen once. Input material: PBMCs. The source of these receptors is a girl aged 2-9 years in good health and CMV-seronegative.

The chain couples TRBV6-8 to TRBJ1-3; tentative D call: TRBD1 (5 bases). Germline V gene data show CDR1 as MNHGY and CDR2 as SAAAGT. V lost 6 bases to trimming and J lost 8 bases, with 20 bases between them. The CDR3 totals 15 residues. CDR3 sequence (DNA): TGTGCCAGCAGCCCCATAAGGGGCAAGAAGGACACCATATATTTT. This translates into CASSPIRGKKDTIYF.

The chain combines TRBV7-2 with TRBJ2-2, with D perhaps matching TRBD2 (5 bases). V lost 2 bases and J 0 bases, leaving 13 bases between the germline ends. CDR1 and CDR2 (germline): SGHTA, FQGNSA. This CDR3 spans 17 amino acids. Here the CDR3 reads CASSLKRPTSNTGELFF. The DNA for the CDR3 is TGTGCCAGCAGCTTAAAGCGGCCGACTTCGAACACCGGGGAGCTGTTTTTT. Using reference TRBV7-2 and TRBJ2-2 for the parts outside the CDR3, the full variable domain is GAGVSQSPSNKVTEKGKDVELRCDPISGHTALYWYRQSLGQGLEFLIYFQGNSAPDKSGLPSDRFSAERTGGSVSTLTIQRTQQEDSAVYLCASSLKRPTSNTGELFFGEGSRLTVL.

This clone has just one count. The chain carries TRBV19 and TRBJ2-3; 8 bases line up with TRBD1. Trimming took 7 bases from V and 0 from J; bases not matched to a gene: 6. The CDR3 is 15 amino acids. Germline V CDR1 and CDR2: LNHDA, SQIVND (reference sequence). CDR3: CASTHQGASTDTQYF. The CDR3 DNA reads TGTGCCAGTACCCACCAGGGGGCTAGCACAGATACGCAGTATTTT.

This rearrangement joins TRBV5-6 to TRBJ1-1; 8 bases map to TRBD1. The CDR3 sequence is 15 residues long. The J segment lost 1 base and the V segment lost 1 base, leaving 3 bases of the junction unmatched. Germline CDR1 SGHDT, CDR2 YYEEEE. This CDR3 reads CASSLLGQENTEAFF. DNA for the CDR3: TGTGCCAGCAGCTTGCTGGGACAGGAGAACACTGAAGCTTTCTTT.

J is TRBJ1-2 and V is TRBV30, with TRBD1 as a possible D gene (6 bases). Per the germline V gene, CDR1 is GTSNPN and CDR2 is SVGIG (reference sequence). This CDR3 is built from 16 residues. V lost 1 base and J lost 7, with 22 bases in between. This CDR3 is CAWSGLNRERVRGYTF. The CDR3 DNA is TGTGCCTGGAGTGGCCTAAACAGGGAACGGGTTCGTGGCTACACCTTC.

The V gene is TRBV30, the J gene TRBJ1-3; 7 bases fit TRBD1. This CDR3 spans 15 amino acids. J gave up 1 base and V 4 bases, and 7 bases lay outside the gene matches. Germline CDR1 reads GTSNPN; CDR2 reads SVGIG (reference sequence). The CDR3 loop is CAWNRGTTSGNTIYF. The DNA of the CDR3 is TGTGCCTGGAACAGGGGCACGACGTCTGGAAACACCATATATTTT.

The CDR3 bases are TGTGCCAGTAGGGGGTATCAGGGTGGCACCGGGGAGCTGTTTTTT. It is translated as CASRGYQGGTGELFF. The chain is built from TRBV19 and TRBJ2-2; weak D call: TRBD1 (5 bases). The CDR3 has 15 amino acids. V dropped 6 bases and J dropped 4 bases, with 15 bases sitting between them. Germline V gene data show CDR1 as LNHDA and CDR2 as SQIVND (reference sequence).

This chain uses TRBV7-8 with TRBJ1-5; D not certain. With 1 base removed from V and 5 bases from J, the gap between germline ends came to 6 bases. CDR1 is SGHVS, CDR2 FQNEAQ, per germline. This CDR3 is built from 13 residues. In DNA form, the CDR3 reads TGTGCCAGCAGCTTAGGGCCCGATCAGCCCCAGCATTTT. Translation gives CASSLGPDQPQHF.

This chain uses TRBV7-7 with TRBJ2-5; 11 nucleotides agree with TRBD1. CDR1 and CDR2 (germline): SSHAT, FNYEAQ (reference sequence). The CDR3 spans 15 residues. The V segment lost 4 bases and the J segment 3 bases; nucleotides outside the gene matches: 4. The CDR3 coding sequence is TGTGCCAGCAGCTCGGGACAGGGGGGTGAAGAGACCCAGTACTTC. It codes for CASSSGQGGEETQYF.

The rearrangement joins TRBV5-6 to TRBJ1-4, with 10 bases that match TRBD1. Germline CDR1 is SGHDT and CDR2 is YYEEEE. V was clipped by 4 bases and J by 7 bases; unmatched bases: 7. This CDR3 spans 15 amino acids. The CDR3 loop reads CASSPSGTGVEKLFF. DNA for the CDR3: TGTGCCAGCAGCCCATCCGGGACAGGGGTTGAAAAACTGTTTTTT.

V and J are TRBV30 and TRBJ1-5; TRBD1 is a possible D gene (5 bases). V gave up 2 bases and J gave up 2 bases, with 13 bases separating them. CDR3 length: 15 amino acids. Per the germline V gene, CDR1 is GTSNPN and CDR2 is SVGIG (reference sequence). The CDR3 nucleotides read TGTGCCTGGAGTACGGGGGGAATTGGCAATCAGCCCCAGCATTTT. The encoded protein is CAWSTGGIGNQPQHF.

The CDR3 reads CASRDLTGGRAGELFF. The CDR3 nucleotides are TGTGCCAGCAGGGATCTTACAGGGGGAAGGGCCGGGGAGCTGTTTTTT. The chain combines TRBV2 with TRBJ2-2; 8 positions agree with TRBD1. J lost 6 bases, V lost 6 bases, and 12 bases had no gene match. Germline CDR1 SNHLY, CDR2 FYNNEI. CDR3 length: 16 residues. Full variable domain (remainder filled in from reference TRBV2 and TRBJ2-2): EPEVTQTPSHQVTQMGQEVILRCVPISNHLYFYWYRQILGQKVEFLVSFYNNEISEKSEIFDDQFSVERPDGSNFTLKIRSTKLEDSAMYFCASRDLTGGRAGELFFGEGSRLTVL.

J is TRBJ2-1 and V is TRBV6-6, with TRBD2 matching over 8 bases. V dropped 6 bases and J dropped 0; count of bases not matched to a gene: 4. This CDR3 has 15 amino acids. CDR1 is MNHNY and CDR2 is SVGAGI in the germline V gene (reference sequence). This CDR3 is CASRDGGASYNEQFF. For the CDR3, the DNA is TGTGCCAGCAGAGACGGGGGGGCCTCCTACAATGAGCAGTTCTTC.

This clone was counted a single time. The chain couples TRBV6-5 to TRBJ1-2; TRBD1 matches at 10 bases. V shed 8 bases and J 4 bases; nucleotides not matched to a gene: 7. The CDR3 is 14 residues long. The germline V gene has CDR1 MNHEY and CDR2 SVGAGI. CDR3 DNA: TGTGCCAGCTCCCGGACAGGGGGTGTCTATGGCTACACCTTC. Protein product: CASSRTGGVYGYTF.

A word on this clone: Other DNA sequences within the sample encode an identical CDR3. This sequence joins TRBV19 and TRBJ1-5; the D gene is possibly TRBD1 (5 bases). CDR1 LNHDA and CDR2 SQIVND come from the germline V gene (reference sequence). The CDR3 runs 15 residues. V was cut by 7 bases and J by 0 bases, with 13 bases left in between. Here the CDR3 reads CASTRGGDSNQPQHF. The CDR3 nucleotides read TGTGCCAGTACCCGGGGAGGGGATAGCAATCAGCCCCAGCATTTT.

This rearrangement joins TRBV27 to TRBJ2-7; D might be TRBD1 (5 bases). CDR1 is MNHEY and CDR2 is SMNVEV in the germline V gene (reference sequence). The CDR3 totals 18 residues. Trimming shortened V by 1 base and J by 2 bases, and 21 bases separated the two germline ends. This chain's CDR3 is CASSLFGARQSNPYEQYF. The DNA of the CDR3 is TGTGCCAGCAGTTTATTCGGCGCTCGACAGTCAAACCCCTACGAGCAGTACTTC.

CDR3 loop: CATSLHNEQFF. The CDR3 region has the DNA TGTGCCACCAGCCTCCACAATGAGCAGTTCTTC. The rearrangement links TRBV2 to TRBJ2-1; D ambiguous. CDR1 is SNHLY, CDR2 FYNNEI, per germline. This CDR3 spans 11 amino acids. V was shortened by 10 bases and J by 5 bases, with 9 bases between the two germline ends.

J is TRBJ2-5 and V is TRBV7-9; 12 bases are a match to TRBD2. Germline CDR1 and CDR2: SEHNR and FQNEAQ (reference sequence). CDR3 size: 16 residues. V dropped 2 bases and J dropped 4; count of bases not matched to a gene: 5. CDR3 amino acids: CASSLPEGLAGETQYF. DNA of the CDR3: TGTGCCAGCAGCTTACCTGAGGGACTAGCGGGAGAGACCCAGTACTTC. Drawing the rest from reference TRBV7-9 and TRBJ2-5, the complete variable domain is DTGVSQNPRHKITKRGQNVTFRCDPISEHNRLYWYRQTLGQGPEFLTYFQNEAQLEKSRLLSDRFSAERPKGSFSTLEIQRTEQGDSAMYLCASSLPEGLAGETQYFGPGTRLLVL.

The V call is TRBV30, the J call TRBJ1-1, with D unclear. Trimming pared 2 bases from V and 5 bases from J, leaving 6 bases between. Germline V gene sequence: CDR1 GTSNPN, CDR2 SVGIG (reference sequence). CDR3 size: 11 residues. The CDR3 loop reads CAWSPGTEAFF. The CDR3 coding sequence is TGTGCCTGGAGTCCCGGTACTGAAGCTTTCTTT.

This chain links TRBV6-6 with TRBJ1-4, with TRBD1 matching over 7 bases. The CDR3 spans 14 residues. Germline trimming cut 4 bases from V and 7 bases from J; bases unmatched to any gene: 6. Germline-derived CDR1 and CDR2 are MNHNY and SVGAGI (reference sequence). DNA for the CDR3: TGTGCCAGCAGTTCGCCGGGACAGAGTGAAAAACTGTTTTTT. Amino acids: CASSSPGQSEKLFF.

CDR3 protein: CAWSGPPSDYGYTF. In DNA form, the CDR3 reads TGTGCCTGGAGTGGTCCCCCCAGTGACTATGGCTACACCTTC. This chain joins TRBV30 and TRBJ1-2; D gene ambiguous. This CDR3 region has 14 residues. Per germline, CDR1 GTSNPN and CDR2 SVGIG (reference sequence). V was clipped by 1 base and J by 3 bases, with 12 bases between them.

The CDR3 is CSVDRGMNTEAFF. In DNA form, the CDR3 reads TGCAGCGTTGATCGGGGAATGAACACTGAAGCTTTCTTT. The rearrangement uses TRBV29-1 and TRBJ1-1; D gene unclear. This CDR3 has 13 residues. Germline CDR1 and CDR2: SQVTM and ANQGSEA. The V end was cut by 3 bases, the J end by 0 bases, with 8 bases between.

The chain carries TRBV7-9 and TRBJ1-2; 9 bases line up with TRBD1. V gave up 5 bases and J gave up 4 bases; unmatched junction bases: 5. The germline gives CDR1 SEHNR, CDR2 FQNEAQ (reference sequence). The CDR3 is 14 residues long. The CDR3 sequence: CASSPGTGLYGYTF. CDR3 nucleotide sequence: TGTGCCAGCAGCCCCGGGACAGGGCTCTATGGCTACACCTTC.